A single sample gave rise to the 21 T cell receptor beta chains below, sequenced in a study of technical replicates of blood from several donors. Sequencing was performed with immunoSEQ multiplex PCR; in TCRdb, only in-frame clones are kept and a portion is missing. This sample has tens of thousands of clones, with roughly 92% found just once. The specimen sequenced was T cells isolated from PBMCs. Receptor source: a human donor in good health.

This clone was detected only once. The V gene is TRBV7-2, the J gene TRBJ2-3; 8 bases agree with TRBD2. V lost 5 bases to trimming and J lost 0 bases; unmatched junction nucleotides: 4. This CDR3 region has 15 residues. CDR1 and CDR2 from the germline V gene are SGHTA and FQGNSA. The CDR3 DNA sequence: TGTGCCAGCAGCATTTTAGCGGGGAGCACAGATACGCAGTATTTT. Translation gives CASSILAGSTDTQYF.

This clone was recorded once. The rearrangement uses TRBV2 and TRBJ2-1; D may be TRBD1 (7 bases). This CDR3 has 14 amino acids. The germline V gene encodes CDR1 SNHLY and CDR2 FYNNEI. Trimming stripped 2 bases from V and 9 bases from J, with 14 bases between. The CDR3 here is CASSEQGGYGEQFF. CDR3 DNA: TGTGCCAGCAGTGAACAGGGGGGTTACGGTGAGCAGTTCTTC.

This clone showed up just once. This chain joins TRBV6-5 and TRBJ1-1; D uncertain. Trimming left V 2 bases short and J 4 bases short, with 8 bases between. The CDR3 runs 13 residues. Per the germline V gene, CDR1 is MNHEY and CDR2 is SVGAGI. CDR3 region: CASSYDRSTEAFF. The CDR3 DNA reads as TGTGCCAGCAGTTACGATCGCAGCACTGAAGCTTTCTTT.

V and J are TRBV19 and TRBJ2-1; TRBD2 matches 13 bases. The germline gives CDR1 LNHDA, CDR2 SQIVND (reference sequence). The V segment lost 4 bases and the J segment 3 bases; nucleotides outside the gene matches: 6. The CDR3 spans 17 residues. The CDR3, as DNA: TGTGCCAGTAGTAAAGAGACTAGCGGGAGGAACTACAATGAGCAGTTCTTC. It yields the protein CASSKETSGRNYNEQFF.

This sequence joins TRBV19 and TRBJ1-5; perhaps TRBD1 as D (6 bases). CDR3 length equals 13 residues. Germline CDR1 LNHDA, CDR2 SQIVND (reference sequence). The V gene lost 6 bases and the J gene lost 8 bases, with 14 bases spanning the gap. The CDR3 sequence is CASSKDSFEPQHF. In nucleotides, the CDR3 is TGTGCCAGTAGCAAGGACAGTTTTGAGCCCCAGCATTTT.

This clone was counted once. The chain employs TRBV28 and TRBJ1-5; tentatively, D is TRBD1 (6 bases). Germline V lookup: CDR1 MDHEN, CDR2 SYDVKM. The CDR3 spans 16 residues. V lost 6 bases to trimming and J lost 2 bases, with 17 bases between them. In DNA, the CDR3 is TGTGCCAGCAGCCCTGCGACGAAGGGGGGCAATCAGCCCCAGCATTTT. It is translated as CASSPATKGGNQPQHF.

The genes are TRBV18 and TRBJ1-6; D not certain. Trimming left V 4 bases short and J 4 bases short, with 11 bases between. The germline V gene encodes CDR1 KGHSH and CDR2 LQKENI. CDR3 size: 15 residues. The CDR3 bases are TGTGCCAGCTCACTTCGTCGGGAGTATAATTCACCCCTCCACTTT. It specifies CASSLRREYNSPLHF.

The chain recombines TRBV2 with TRBJ1-1; D possibly corresponds to TRBD1 (6 bases). Germline V gene sequence: CDR1 SNHLY, CDR2 FYNNEI. Trimming cost V 6 bases and J 5 bases, with 13 bases left between them. This CDR3 has 13 amino acids. The CDR3 region is CASRVNRVTEAFF. The CDR3 coding sequence is TGTGCCAGCAGGGTCAACAGGGTAACTGAAGCTTTCTTT.

V gene TRBV10-1 combines with J gene TRBJ2-7, with D unresolved. Germline V CDR1 and CDR2: WNHNN, SYGVQD (reference sequence). CDR3 length: 13 residues. Between the trimmed V and J ends, which lost 5 bases and 0 bases, there was a span of 8 bases. CDR3 residues: CASSSRSSYEQYF. In DNA form, the CDR3 reads TGCGCCAGCAGTTCGAGAAGCTCCTACGAGCAGTACTTC.

The V call is TRBV14, the J call TRBJ2-1; 7 bases are a match to TRBD1. Germline V gives CDR1 SGHDN, CDR2 FVKESK. J gave up 6 bases and V 2 bases, and 13 bases lay outside the gene matches. This CDR3 region has 17 residues. The CDR3 bases are TGTGCCAGCAGCCAACCGTACACAGGGGTGGCCTCCAATGAGCAGTTCTTC. Protein: CASSQPYTGVASNEQFF. Full variable domain (rest looked up from reference TRBV14 and TRBJ2-1): EAGVTQFPSHSVIEKGQTVTLRCDPISGHDNLYWYRRVMGKEIKFLLHFVKESKQDESGMPNNRFLAERTGGTYSTLKVQPAELEDSGVYFCASSQPYTGVASNEQFFGPGTRLTVL.

The rearrangement links TRBV20-1 to TRBJ2-1; 7 nucleotides match TRBD1. Germline trimming cut 6 bases from V and 4 bases from J; bases unmatched to any gene: 0. Germline lookup yields CDR1 DFQATT and CDR2 SNEGSKA (reference sequence). This CDR3 spans 11 amino acids. CDR3 bases: TGCAGTGCCAGGGGGTACAATGAGCAGTTCTTC. This encodes CSARGYNEQFF.

The CDR3 sequence is CASSLVASGRAETQYF. As DNA, the CDR3 is TGCGCCAGCAGCTTGGTAGCTAGCGGGAGAGCAGAGACCCAGTACTTC. The chain couples TRBV5-1 to TRBJ2-5; 10 bases agree with TRBD2. V gave up 0 bases and J gave up 4 bases; unmatched junction bases: 6. Germline CDR1 is SGHRS and CDR2 is YFSETQ. This CDR3 is 16 amino acids long. Using reference TRBV5-1 and TRBJ2-5 for the parts outside the CDR3, the full variable domain is KAGVTQTPRYLIKTRGQQVTLSCSPISGHRSVSWYQQTPGQGLQFLFEYFSETQRNKGNFPGRFSGRQFSNSRSEMNVSTLELGDSALYLCASSLVASGRAETQYFGPGTRLLVL.

In this sample, this clone turned up once. The chain couples TRBV7-9 to TRBJ2-3; D may be TRBD2 (5 bases). The V and J ends lost 5 bases and 2 bases respectively, with 20 bases between them. Germline CDR1 and CDR2: SEHNR and FQNEAQ (reference sequence). The CDR3 runs to 17 residues. CDR3 region: CASSTSWASGDTDTQYF. CDR3 DNA: TGTGCCAGCAGCACCTCTTGGGCCAGCGGTGACACAGATACGCAGTATTTT. The full variable domain, rest sourced from reference TRBV7-9 and TRBJ2-3, is DTGVSQNPRHKITKRGQNVTFRCDPISEHNRLYWYRQTLGQGPEFLTYFQNEAQLEKSRLLSDRFSAERPKGSFSTLEIQRTEQGDSAMYLCASSTSWASGDTDTQYFGPGTRLTVL.

This chain connects TRBV7-6 to TRBJ1-1; D is ambiguous. CDR3 length: 15 amino acids. V lost 0 bases, J lost 0 bases, and 8 bases lay in between. Germline V gives CDR1 SGHVS, CDR2 FNYEAQ. The CDR3 DNA follows: TGTGCCAGCAGCTTAGCACAGAACATGAACACTGAAGCTTTCTTT. Amino acids: CASSLAQNMNTEAFF.

The chain has TRBV15 and TRBJ2-5, with D maybe TRBD1 (5 bases). The V end lost 3 bases, the J end lost 3 bases, and 8 bases lay between the germline ends. This CDR3 has 13 residues. Germline CDR1 and CDR2: LNHNV and YYDKDF (reference sequence). CDR3 sequence (DNA): TGTGCCACCAGCAGGTCAGGGAAAGAGACCCAGTACTTC. This encodes CATSRSGKETQYF.

CDR3 bases: TGTGCCAGCAGCTTAGAAGGGTCAGGGCTACCCTATGGCTACACCTTC. Translated: CASSLEGSGLPYGYTF. The chain combines TRBV7-9 with TRBJ1-2; a possible D gene is TRBD1 (5 bases). Germline CDR1 reads SEHNR; CDR2 reads FQNEAQ (reference sequence). This CDR3 is built from 16 residues. Trimming pared 1 base from V and 4 bases from J, leaving 16 bases between. Supplemented by reference TRBV7-9 and TRBJ1-2, the full variable domain reads DTGVSQNPRHKITKRGQNVTFRCDPISEHNRLYWYRQTLGQGPEFLTYFQNEAQLEKSRLLSDRFSAERPKGSFSTLEIQRTEQGDSAMYLCASSLEGSGLPYGYTFGSGTRLTVV.

The chain is built from TRBV4-1 and TRBJ2-6; 8 nucleotides align to TRBD1. V lost 2 bases, J lost 11 bases, and 8 bases stayed unmatched. The CDR3 contains 15 residues. In germline, CDR1 is MGHRA, CDR2 YSYEKL. The CDR3: CASSQPGQAPYVLTF. Here the CDR3 DNA reads TGCGCCAGCAGCCAACCGGGACAGGCCCCTTACGTCCTGACTTTC.

The table lists this clone with a count of one. The chain couples TRBV7-6 to TRBJ2-3; 11 bases agree with TRBD2. This CDR3 spans 16 amino acids. V gave up 3 bases and J gave up 6 bases; unmatched junction bases: 8. The germline gives CDR1 SGHVS, CDR2 FNYEAQ. The CDR3, as DNA: TGTGCCAGCAGCTTTGGACGGGGACTAGCGGCTGATACGCAGTATTTT. Protein sequence: CASSFGRGLAADTQYF.

This clone was counted a few times. The V gene is TRBV10-1, the J gene TRBJ1-6; a weak D match, TRBD1 (6 bases). Germline CDR1 and CDR2: WNHNN and SYGVQD (reference sequence). CDR3 length equals 13 residues. Trimming cost V 5 bases and J 10 bases, with 12 bases left between them. The CDR3 DNA reads TGCGCCAGCAGTAAAGGGGGACGATCACCCCTCCACTTT. Encoded protein: CASSKGGRSPLHF.

V usage is TRBV28 and J usage is TRBJ1-2; the D gene is possibly TRBD1 (5 bases). Germline V CDR1 and CDR2: MDHEN, SYDVKM. The CDR3 sequence is 14 residues long. Trimming removed 7 bases at V and 5 bases at J, with 17 bases between. The CDR3 nucleotides read TGTGCCAGCAACGAACCTATCCCAGGGTATGGCTACACCTTC. Its translation is CASNEPIPGYGYTF.

This clone was seen a single time. This chain joins TRBV12-1 and TRBJ2-7; whether TRBD1, the table's D call, matches the DNA was not checked. TRBV12-1 constitutes a pseudogene. The CDR3 runs 15 residues. The CDR3 DNA sequence: TGTGCCAGCAGCTTTCCGAGGACAGGGCCGGACGAGCAGTACTTC. This sequence encodes CASSFPRTGPDEQYF.